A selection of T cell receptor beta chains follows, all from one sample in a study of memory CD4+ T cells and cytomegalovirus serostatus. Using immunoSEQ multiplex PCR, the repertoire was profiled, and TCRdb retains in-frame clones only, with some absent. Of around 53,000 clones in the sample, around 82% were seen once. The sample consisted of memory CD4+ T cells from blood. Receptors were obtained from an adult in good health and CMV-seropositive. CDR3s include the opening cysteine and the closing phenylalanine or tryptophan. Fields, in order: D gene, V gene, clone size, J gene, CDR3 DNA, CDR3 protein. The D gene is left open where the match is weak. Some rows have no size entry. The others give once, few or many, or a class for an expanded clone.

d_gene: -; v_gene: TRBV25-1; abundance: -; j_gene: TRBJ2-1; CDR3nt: TGTGCCAGCAGTGTAGTGCCCTATCACAATGAGCAGTTCTTC; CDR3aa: CASSVVPYHNEQFF
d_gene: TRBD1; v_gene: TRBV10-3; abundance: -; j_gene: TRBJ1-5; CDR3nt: TGTGCCATCGGGGGACAGGTGGATCAGCCCCAGCATTTT; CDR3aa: CAIGGQVDQPQHF
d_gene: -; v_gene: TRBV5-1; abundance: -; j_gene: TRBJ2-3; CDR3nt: TGCGCCAGCACTATAGGACCGACCGGGGATACGCAGTATTTT; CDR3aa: CASTIGPTGDTQYF
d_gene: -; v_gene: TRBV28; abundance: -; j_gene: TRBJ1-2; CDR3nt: TGTGCCAGCGACTCGGACTATGGCTACACCTTC; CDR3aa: CASDSDYGYTF
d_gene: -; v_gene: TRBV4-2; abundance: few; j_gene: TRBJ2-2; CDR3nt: TGTGCCAGCAGCCGACCCCTTGGGGGCAGCACCGGGGAGCTGTTTTTT; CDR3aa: CASSRPLGGSTGELFF
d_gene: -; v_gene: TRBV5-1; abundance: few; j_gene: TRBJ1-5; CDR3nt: TGCGCCAGCAGCTTGTCCGGGGAGAGCAATCAGCCCCAGCATTTT; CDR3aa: CASSLSGESNQPQHF
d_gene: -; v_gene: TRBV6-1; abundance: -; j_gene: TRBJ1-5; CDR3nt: TGTGCCAGCAGTGTTTACAGCTGGCCCCAGCATTTT; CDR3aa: CASSVYSWPQHF
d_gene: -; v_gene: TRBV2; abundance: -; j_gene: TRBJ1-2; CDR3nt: TGTGCCAGTCAGGGGAACTACTATGGCTACACCTTC; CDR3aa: CASQGNYYGYTF
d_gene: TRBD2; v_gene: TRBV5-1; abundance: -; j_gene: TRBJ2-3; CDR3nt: TGCGCCAGCAGCTTTGCGGGAGGCGAAGATACGCAGTATTTT; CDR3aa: CASSFAGGEDTQYF
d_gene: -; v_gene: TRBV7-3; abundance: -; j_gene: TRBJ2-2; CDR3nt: TGTGCCAGCAGCTTAGTTCCAGGGTTGGGGACCGGGGAGCTGTTTTTT; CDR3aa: CASSLVPGLGTGELFF
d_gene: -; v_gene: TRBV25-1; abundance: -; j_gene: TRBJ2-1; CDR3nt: TGTGCCAGCAGTGAATGGGGGAGCGCTGACAATGAGCAGTTCTTC; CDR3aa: CASSEWGSADNEQFF
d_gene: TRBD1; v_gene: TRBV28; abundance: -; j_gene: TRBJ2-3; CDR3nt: TGTGCCAGCAGTTCGCCTCCACAGGGGACAGATACGCAGTATTTT; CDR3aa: CASSSPPQGTDTQYF
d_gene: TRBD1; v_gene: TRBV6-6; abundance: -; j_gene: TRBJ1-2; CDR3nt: TGTGCCAGCAGGTCAACAGGGGGAAACTATGGCTACACCTTC; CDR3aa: CASRSTGGNYGYTF
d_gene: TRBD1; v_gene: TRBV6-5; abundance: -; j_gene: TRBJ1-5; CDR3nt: TGTGCCAGCAGGACGGGACAGGGGGATCAGCCCCAGCATTTT; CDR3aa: CASRTGQGDQPQHF
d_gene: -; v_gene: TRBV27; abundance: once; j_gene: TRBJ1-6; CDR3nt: TGTGCCAGCAGTGCCCGGACAAATAATTCACCCCTCCACTTT; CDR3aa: CASSARTNNSPLHF
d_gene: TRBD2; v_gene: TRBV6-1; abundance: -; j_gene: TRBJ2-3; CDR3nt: TGTGCCAGCAGTGAAGCGCAGCGGGGAGCAGATACGCAGTATTTT; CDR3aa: CASSEAQRGADTQYF
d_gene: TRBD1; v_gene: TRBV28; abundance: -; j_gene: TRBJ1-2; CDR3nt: TGTGCCAGCAGTCGTGGACAGGGCAGAGGTGGCTACACCTTC; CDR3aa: CASSRGQGRGGYTF
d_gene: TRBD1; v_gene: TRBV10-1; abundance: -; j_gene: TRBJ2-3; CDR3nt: TGCGCCAGCAGTGAGTCGACAGGGTTAGATACGCAGTATTTT; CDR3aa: CASSESTGLDTQYF
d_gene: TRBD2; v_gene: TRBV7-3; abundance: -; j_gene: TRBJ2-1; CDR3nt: TGTGCCAGCAGCCCCGGGACTAGCGGGAGTAATGAGCAGTTCTTC; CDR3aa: CASSPGTSGSNEQFF
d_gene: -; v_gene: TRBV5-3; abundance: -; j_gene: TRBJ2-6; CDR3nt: TGTGCCAGAAGCTTGGTGTGGGGGGACTCTGGGGCCAACGTCCTGACTTTC; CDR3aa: CARSLVWGDSGANVLTF
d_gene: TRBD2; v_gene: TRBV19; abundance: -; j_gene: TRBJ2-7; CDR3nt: TGTGCCAGTAGTCGGACTAGCGGAGCCTACGAGCAGTACTTC; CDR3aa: CASSRTSGAYEQYF
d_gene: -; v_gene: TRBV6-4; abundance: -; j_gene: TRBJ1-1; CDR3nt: TGTGCCACCGCAAGGAGGGCAGCTAATTTGAACACTGAAGCTTTCTTT; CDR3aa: CATARRAANLNTEAFF
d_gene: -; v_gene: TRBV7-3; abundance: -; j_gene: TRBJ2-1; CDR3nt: TGTGCCAGCAGCTCTGTGGGGGGAGCCTACAATGAGCAGTTCTTC; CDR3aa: CASSSVGGAYNEQFF
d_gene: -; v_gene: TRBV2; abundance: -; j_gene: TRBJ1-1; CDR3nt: TGTGCCAGCAGTGAATACCGGCGGGCTTTCTTT; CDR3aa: CASSEYRRAFF
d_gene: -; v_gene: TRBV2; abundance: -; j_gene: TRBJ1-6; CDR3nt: TGTGCCAGCAGGAGGACAGTCTATAATTCACCCCTCCACTTT; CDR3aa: CASRRTVYNSPLHF
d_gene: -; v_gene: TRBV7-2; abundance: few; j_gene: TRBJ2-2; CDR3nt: TGTGCCAGCAGCAACTTGGGGGCCACCGGGGAGCTGTTTTTT; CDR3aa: CASSNLGATGELFF
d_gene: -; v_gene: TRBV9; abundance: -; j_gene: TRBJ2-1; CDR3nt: TGTGCCAGCAGCGAACGGGACCGCCAAGGGGCCTGGGGGCAGTTCTTC; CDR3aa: CASSERDRQGAWGQFF
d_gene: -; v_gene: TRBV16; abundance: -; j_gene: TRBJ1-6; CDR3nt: TGTGCCAGCAGCCCGCCCAGGAGCTCCTATAATTCACCCCTCCACTTT; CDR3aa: CASSPPRSSYNSPLHF
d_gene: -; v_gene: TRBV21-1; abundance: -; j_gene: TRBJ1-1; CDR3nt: TGTGCCAGCAGCAGACTAGGACAGACGAACACTGAAGCTTTCTTT; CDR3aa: CASSRLGQTNTEAFF
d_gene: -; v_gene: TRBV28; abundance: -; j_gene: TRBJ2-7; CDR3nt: TGTGCCAGCAGTTTTTCGAAGTACGAGCAGTACTTC; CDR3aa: CASSFSKYEQYF
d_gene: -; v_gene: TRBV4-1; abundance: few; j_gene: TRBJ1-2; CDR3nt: TGCGCCAGCAGCCAAGATCTGTCCGGGGGCAATGGCTACACCTTC; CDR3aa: CASSQDLSGGNGYTF